This T cell receptor (beta chain) was recorded in a study of cytomegalovirus exposure and HLA in healthy donors. To note about this clone: Its specificity is not known.

PCR was performed using 60 Vbeta and 13 Jbeta primers. The protocol was immunoSEQ multiplex PCR, while the TCRdb copy is restricted to in-frame clones and leaves out a portion. This sample has about 130,000 clones, with around three quarters found just once. The CDR3 runs 14 residues. V was clipped by 3 bases and J by 0 bases, with 7 bases between them. Germline V CDR1 and CDR2: SGHTA, FQGNSA. Every donor was a healthy person donating bone marrow. Notes on the study in general: A few V segments could not be told apart, such as TRBV6-2 and TRBV6-3, and were left out. Diagnosis of cytomegalovirus status made by the classifier reportedly showed high specificity and sensitivity. Altogether, about 160 TCR beta chains were recorded as cytomegalovirus-associated.

This TCR was recovered from a woman aged 55-70 years in good health and CMV-seropositive. Sequencing was carried out using PBMCs. V and J are TRBV7-2 and TRBJ2-3; D gene unclear. CDR3 nucleotide sequence: TGTGCCAGCAGCTTTTCTAGTAGCACAGATACGCAGTATTTT. Residues: CASSFSSSTDTQYF. The variable domain in full, with the rest retrieved from reference TRBV7-2 and TRBJ2-3, is GAGVSQSPSNKVTEKGKDVELRCDPISGHTALYWYRQSLGQGLEFLIYFQGNSAPDKSGLPSDRFSAERTGGSVSTLTIQRTQQEDSAVYLCASSFSSSTDTQYFGPGTRLTVL.